Presented here are 23 T cell receptor beta chains from one specimen sequenced in a study of shared clonotypes between healthy human individuals. CD45RO negativity and positive selection for CCR7 defined naive CD8 cells, a population that excluded terminally differentiated effector memory CD45RA+ cells. The table came from immunoSEQ multiplex PCR; TCRdb's copy has only in-frame clones and leaves some out. The sample records some 2.1 million clones, 85% to 95% being singletons. The specimen was naive CD8+ T cells from PBMCs. The source of these receptors is a young man in good health. Some clones in this sample may be carry-over from other donors' samples.

The CDR3 protein is CSVQGGTGRADTQYF. The CDR3 bases are TGCAGCGTCCAAGGGGGAACAGGGAGAGCAGATACGCAGTATTTT. The rearrangement links TRBV29-1 to TRBJ2-3; tentative D call: TRBD1 (6 bases). There are 15 residues in the CDR3. V was pared by 6 bases and J by 4 bases, with 20 bases between. Germline values: CDR1 SQVTM, CDR2 ANQGSEA.

This chain links TRBV12-5 with TRBJ1-1, with D hard to call. The V gene's germline CDR1 is LGHNT and CDR2 FRNRAP. V shed 7 bases and J shed 3 bases, with 30 bases lying between them. CDR3 size: 19 residues. The CDR3 reads CASAPPGFRAAVPHTEAFF. The CDR3 nucleotides read TGTGCTAGTGCCCCACCAGGATTCCGGGCCGCCGTTCCGCACACTGAAGCTTTCTTT.

The J gene is TRBJ2-7, the V gene TRBV1. TRBV1 is a documented pseudogene. CDR3 length equals 12 residues. As DNA, the CDR3 is TGCACCAGCAGCCGAATCTCCTACGAGCAGTACTTC. It encodes CTSSRISYEQYF.

The J gene is TRBJ2-7, the V gene TRBV5-6, with a weak D call TRBD1 (5 bases). The V gene lost 1 base and the J gene lost 2 bases, with 10 bases spanning the gap. From germline, CDR1 is SGHDT and CDR2 YYEEEE. The CDR3 totals 14 residues. CDR3 in amino acids: CASSLQDRTYEQYF. CDR3 bases: TGTGCCAGCAGCTTGCAAGACAGAACCTACGAGCAGTACTTC. Together with reference TRBV5-6 and TRBJ2-7, the CDR3 gives the full variable domain: DAGVTQSPTHLIKTRGQQVTLRCSPKSGHDTVSWYQQALGQGPQFIFQYYEEEERQRGNFPDRFSGHQFPNYSSELNVNALLLGDSALYLCASSLQDRTYEQYFGPGTRLTVT.

The CDR3 nucleotides read TGTGGTAGTATGGGACAGGGAGTTTCCGAGCAGTACTTC. Its translation is CGSMGQGVSEQYF. V usage is TRBV27 and J usage is TRBJ2-7; 9 nucleotides line up with TRBD1. From germline, CDR1 is MNHEY and CDR2 SMNVEV (reference sequence). This CDR3 comprises 13 residues.

V and J are TRBV7-9 and TRBJ2-5; no clear D gene. Trimming pared 1 base from V and 5 bases from J, leaving 11 bases between. This CDR3 comprises 14 residues. Germline V lookup: CDR1 SEHNR, CDR2 FQNEAQ (reference sequence). Written as DNA, the CDR3 is TGTGCCAGCAGCTTAGATCCAGTACACGAGACCCAGTACTTC. Its protein is CASSLDPVHETQYF.

Concerning this clone: Germline and junction disagree at one end, which may indicate a read error. The chain recombines TRBV7-9 with TRBJ2-4; D is ambiguous. This CDR3 region has 12 residues. Germline CDR1 and CDR2: SEHNR and FQNEAQ (reference sequence). This chain's CDR3 is CASSLGVGPAAF. The CDR3 DNA sequence: TGTGCCAGCAGCTTAGGTGTCGGCCCTGCTGCATTC.

The chain employs TRBV11-3 and TRBJ2-2; the match to TRBD2 covers 7 bases. Germline V gene sequence: CDR1 SGHNT, CDR2 YENEEA. The CDR3 sequence is 15 residues long. Unmatched junction bases numbered 2, after V lost 0 bases and J lost 4 bases. The CDR3 nucleotides are TGTGCCAGCAGCTTAGATACGGGAGGCACCGGGGAGCTGTTTTTT. Translated: CASSLDTGGTGELFF.

This clone was observed once. V gene TRBV27 combines with J gene TRBJ1-2, with D perhaps TRBD1 (6 bases). The CDR3 spans 14 residues. V lost 5 bases and J 4 bases, leaving 14 bases between the germline ends. Germline V gene data show CDR1 as MNHEY and CDR2 as SMNVEV (reference sequence). CDR3 region: CASSPLGGAYGYTF. CDR3 in DNA: TGTGCCAGCAGTCCGCTGGGGGGGGCCTATGGCTACACCTTC.

V gene TRBV7-9 combines with J gene TRBJ1-1; 10 bases fit TRBD1. CDR3 size: 17 residues. Losses at the gene ends were 6 bases for V and 0 bases for J; bases not matched to a gene: 10. Germline lookup yields CDR1 SEHNR and CDR2 FQNEAQ (reference sequence). This CDR3 is CASSSGTGARMNTEAFF. As DNA, the CDR3 is TGTGCCAGCAGTTCCGGGACAGGGGCCCGGATGAACACTGAAGCTTTCTTT.

The CDR3 loop is CSGEPGASGFEAFF. DNA for the CDR3: TGCAGCGGCGAACCGGGAGCCTCGGGGTTTGAAGCTTTCTTT. The chain is built from TRBV29-1 and TRBJ1-1; no reliable D call. CDR1 is SQVTM and CDR2 is ANQGSEA in the germline V gene. The length of the CDR3 is 14 residues. Trimming pared 7 bases from V and 7 bases from J, leaving 22 bases between.

The chain combines TRBV28 with TRBJ2-7; a possible D gene is TRBD2 (6 bases). V was trimmed by 1 base and J by 0 bases, leaving 13 bases between them. Germline V gives CDR1 MDHEN, CDR2 SYDVKM. The CDR3 covers 16 residues. CDR3: CASSLFRGRSSYEQYF. In DNA, the CDR3 is TGTGCCAGCAGTTTATTCCGGGGGAGAAGCTCCTACGAGCAGTACTTC.

J is TRBJ1-1 and V is TRBV5-4; D perhaps matches TRBD1 (6 bases). Trimming left V 4 bases short and J 3 bases short, with 13 bases between. The CDR3 is 14 amino acids. The germline CDR1 and CDR2 sequences are SGHNT and YYREEE (reference sequence). The CDR3 protein is CASSRQVGYTEAFF. CDR3 DNA sequence: TGTGCCAGCAGCCGACAGGTTGGATACACTGAAGCTTTCTTT.

The chain combines TRBV7-9 with TRBJ2-4; D is unclear. Germline CDR1 is SEHNR and CDR2 is FQNEAQ (reference sequence). V dropped 4 bases and J dropped 9 bases, with 16 bases sitting between them. CDR3 size: 14 residues. Here the CDR3 reads CASSSSLSSGIQYF. CDR3 DNA sequence: TGTGCCAGCAGCTCCTCGCTGTCCTCAGGCATTCAGTACTTC.

J is TRBJ2-7 and V is TRBV28; D not resolved. Trimming shortened V by 7 bases and J by 3 bases, and 13 bases separated the two germline ends. This CDR3 is 13 amino acids long. Germline CDR1 reads MDHEN; CDR2 reads SYDVKM. In DNA form, the CDR3 reads TGTGCCAGCAAATCGGCACACCTCTACGAGCAGTACTTC. This codes for CASKSAHLYEQYF.

The DNA for the CDR3 is TGCGCCAGCAGCCCTACAGGAGTCTCCTACGAGCAGTACTTC. Translating it yields CASSPTGVSYEQYF. This chain uses TRBV4-1 with TRBJ2-7; the D gene is possibly TRBD1 (5 bases). Trimming stripped 4 bases from V and 0 bases from J, with 10 bases between. The CDR3 extends over 14 amino acids. CDR1 and CDR2 (germline): MGHRA, YSYEKL.

This rearrangement joins TRBV4-1 to TRBJ1-2; possible D gene TRBD1, 5 bases. V was trimmed by 0 bases and J by 5 bases, leaving 19 bases between them. The length of the CDR3 is 17 residues. Germline CDR1 MGHRA, CDR2 YSYEKL. CDR3 bases: TGCGCCAGCAGCCAAGATCGGAGCAGGGACCCCCCTTATGGCTACACCTTC. This translates into CASSQDRSRDPPYGYTF.

This chain uses TRBV6-5 with TRBJ2-3; D uncertain. V shed 4 bases and J shed 6 bases, with 11 bases lying between them. Germline CDR1 MNHEY, CDR2 SVGAGI. The CDR3 length is 13 residues. The CDR3 sequence: CASSSSPVDTQYF. The CDR3 DNA reads TGTGCCAGCAGTTCAAGTCCGGTGGATACGCAGTATTTT.

V and J are TRBV29-1 and TRBJ2-7; the match to TRBD1 covers 8 bases. Germline V gene data show CDR1 as SQVTM and CDR2 as ANQGSEA. The length of the CDR3 is 12 residues. V trimming: 7 bases; J trimming: 5 bases; junction bases outside the gene matches: 7. CDR3 DNA: TGCAGCGGCGGACAGGGAGGAAACGAGCAGTACTTC. Translating it yields CSGGQGGNEQYF.

The rearrangement joins TRBV10-3 to TRBJ2-2; no definite D call. Germline V CDR1 and CDR2: ENHRY, SYGVKD. The CDR3 spans 14 residues. Trimming shortened V by 4 bases and J by 6 bases, and 12 bases separated the two germline ends. CDR3 sequence (DNA): TGTGCCATCAGTGGGGCGCCGGCCCCCGGGGAGCTGTTTTTT. It specifies CAISGAPAPGELFF.

V gene TRBV2 combines with J gene TRBJ2-7, with D perhaps TRBD1 or TRBD2 (5 bases each). The CDR3 totals 16 residues. Germline assignment: CDR1 SNHLY and CDR2 FYNNEI. Trimming stripped 1 base from V and 3 bases from J, with 16 bases between. Here the CDR3 reads CASSEVDHRGGYEQYF. CDR3 nucleotides: TGTGCCAGCAGTGAAGTAGACCACCGGGGCGGCTACGAGCAGTACTTC.

About this clone: At one end the junction does not follow the germline gene, possibly because of a read error. The chain recombines TRBV6-1 with TRBJ2-1, with 9 bases aligning to TRBD1. The CDR3 is 13 residues long. CDR1 is MNHNS, CDR2 SASEGT, per germline. CDR3 loop: CVSSGTGSNEQFF. CDR3 sequence (DNA): TGTGTCAGCAGTGGGACAGGGAGCAATGAGCAGTTCTTC.

Points on this clone: In the same sample, other DNA sequences code for this CDR3. The chain links TRBV27 to TRBJ2-7; 9 bases agree with TRBD1. V was clipped by 6 bases and J by 2 bases; unmatched bases: 5. This CDR3 is built from 14 residues. Per the germline V gene, CDR1 is MNHEY and CDR2 is SMNVEV (reference sequence). DNA of the CDR3: TGTGCCAGCAGCAGGGGACAGGGTACCTACGAGCAGTACTTC. This sequence encodes CASSRGQGTYEQYF.